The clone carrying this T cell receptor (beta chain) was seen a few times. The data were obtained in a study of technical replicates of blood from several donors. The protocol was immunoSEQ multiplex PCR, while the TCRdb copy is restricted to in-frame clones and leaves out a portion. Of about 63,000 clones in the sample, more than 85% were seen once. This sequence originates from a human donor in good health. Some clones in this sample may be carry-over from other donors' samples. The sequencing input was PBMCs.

The chain's CDR3 is CVCGTAGLAGVMDEQFF. The CDR3 coding sequence is TGTGTTTGCGGGACAGCAGGCCTAGCGGGAGTTATGGATGAGCAGTTCTTC. V usage is TRBV5-4 and J usage is TRBJ2-1; 10 nucleotides align to TRBD2. Germline lookup yields CDR1 SGHNT and CDR2 YYREEE (reference sequence). The CDR3 is made up of 17 amino acids.